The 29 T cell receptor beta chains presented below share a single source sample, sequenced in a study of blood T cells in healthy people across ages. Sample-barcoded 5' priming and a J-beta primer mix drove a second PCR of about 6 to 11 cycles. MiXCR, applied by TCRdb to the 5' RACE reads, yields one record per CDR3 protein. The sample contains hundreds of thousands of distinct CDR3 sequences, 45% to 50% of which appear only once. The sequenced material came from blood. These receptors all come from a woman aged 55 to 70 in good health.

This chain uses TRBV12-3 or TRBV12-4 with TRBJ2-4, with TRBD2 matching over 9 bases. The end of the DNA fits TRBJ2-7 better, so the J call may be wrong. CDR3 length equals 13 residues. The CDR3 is CASRRTSAYEQYF. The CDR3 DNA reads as TGTGCCAGCAGGAGGACTAGCGCCTACGAGCAGTACTTC.

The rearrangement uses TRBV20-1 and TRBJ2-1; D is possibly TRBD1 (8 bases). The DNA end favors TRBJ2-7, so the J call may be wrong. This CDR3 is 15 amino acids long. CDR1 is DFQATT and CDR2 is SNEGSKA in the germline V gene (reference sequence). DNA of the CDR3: TGCAGTGCTAGCCCTAACAGGGGGGGTTACAATGAGCAGTACTTC. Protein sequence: CSASPNRGGYNEQYF.

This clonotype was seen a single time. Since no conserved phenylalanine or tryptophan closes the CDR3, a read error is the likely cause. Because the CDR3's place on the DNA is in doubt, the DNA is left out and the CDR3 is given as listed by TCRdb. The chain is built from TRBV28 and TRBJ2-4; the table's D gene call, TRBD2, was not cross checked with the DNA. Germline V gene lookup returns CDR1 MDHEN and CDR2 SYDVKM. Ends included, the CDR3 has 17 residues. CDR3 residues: CASSFFPAGVTKNIRYI.

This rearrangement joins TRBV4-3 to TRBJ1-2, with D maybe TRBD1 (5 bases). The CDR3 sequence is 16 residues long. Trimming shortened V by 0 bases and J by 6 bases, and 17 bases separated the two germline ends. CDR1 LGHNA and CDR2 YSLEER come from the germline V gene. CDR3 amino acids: CASSQDPPGGEHGYTF. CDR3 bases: TGCGCCAGCAGCCAAGATCCCCCGGGGGGTGAGCATGGCTACACCTTC.

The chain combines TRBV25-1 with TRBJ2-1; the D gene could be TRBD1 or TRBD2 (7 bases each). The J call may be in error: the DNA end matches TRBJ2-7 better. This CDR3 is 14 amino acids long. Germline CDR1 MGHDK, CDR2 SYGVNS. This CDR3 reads CASSRQGGIYEQYF. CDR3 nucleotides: TGTGCCAGCAGCCGACAGGGAGGGATATACGAGCAGTACTTC.

Here the CDR3 reads CASSLDTEYEQYF. DNA for the CDR3: TGTGCCAGCAGCTTAGATACGGAATACGAGCAGTACTTC. The chain couples TRBV11-2 to TRBJ2-4, with D uncertain. The tail of the sequence fits TRBJ2-7 better, so the J call may be wrong. The germline gives CDR1 SGHAT, CDR2 FQNNGV. This CDR3 contains 13 residues.

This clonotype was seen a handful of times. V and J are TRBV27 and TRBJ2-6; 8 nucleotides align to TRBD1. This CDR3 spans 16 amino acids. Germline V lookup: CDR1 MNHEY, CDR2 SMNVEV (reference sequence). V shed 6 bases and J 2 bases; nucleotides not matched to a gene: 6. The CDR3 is CASRYQTGAGANVLTF. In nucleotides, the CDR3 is TGTGCCAGCAGATACCAGACAGGGGCTGGGGCCAACGTCCTGACTTTC.

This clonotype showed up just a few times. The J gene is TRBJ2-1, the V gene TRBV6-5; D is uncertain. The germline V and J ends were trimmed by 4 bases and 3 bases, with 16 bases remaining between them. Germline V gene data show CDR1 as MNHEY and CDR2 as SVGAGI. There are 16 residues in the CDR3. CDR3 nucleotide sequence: TGTGCCAGCAGTTTAACAGAGCCGCTATTCTACAATGAGCAGTTCTTC. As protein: CASSLTEPLFYNEQFF.

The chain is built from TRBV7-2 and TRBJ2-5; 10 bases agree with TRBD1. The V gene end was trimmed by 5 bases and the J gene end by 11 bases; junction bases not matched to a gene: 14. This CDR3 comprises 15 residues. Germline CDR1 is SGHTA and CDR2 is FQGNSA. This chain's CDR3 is CASSPTPGQGTEQYF. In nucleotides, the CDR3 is TGTGCCAGCAGCCCAACTCCGGGACAGGGGACTGAGCAGTACTTC.

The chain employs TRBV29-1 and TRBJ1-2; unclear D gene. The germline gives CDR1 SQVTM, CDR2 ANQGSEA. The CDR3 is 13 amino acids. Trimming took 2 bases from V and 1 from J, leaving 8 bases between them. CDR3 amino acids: CSVESSLNYGYTF. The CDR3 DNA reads TGCAGCGTTGAATCCAGTCTTAACTATGGCTACACCTTC.

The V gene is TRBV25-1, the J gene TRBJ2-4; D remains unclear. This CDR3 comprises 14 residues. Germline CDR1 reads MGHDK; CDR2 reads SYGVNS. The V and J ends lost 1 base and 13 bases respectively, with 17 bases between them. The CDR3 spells CASSELYSAYGQYF. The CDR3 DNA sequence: TGTGCCAGCAGTGAATTATACAGCGCGTACGGGCAGTACTTC.

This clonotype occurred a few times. This chain's CDR3 is CASSYRGLAALSTDTQYF. CDR3 in DNA: TGTGCCAGCAGTTACCGGGGACTAGCGGCGCTATCCACAGATACGCAGTATTTT. This chain links TRBV6-5 with TRBJ2-3, with 11 bases that match TRBD2. Trimming at V came to 2 bases and at J to 2 bases, leaving 9 bases not matched to a gene. CDR1 is MNHEY, CDR2 SVGAGI, per germline. The CDR3 totals 18 residues.

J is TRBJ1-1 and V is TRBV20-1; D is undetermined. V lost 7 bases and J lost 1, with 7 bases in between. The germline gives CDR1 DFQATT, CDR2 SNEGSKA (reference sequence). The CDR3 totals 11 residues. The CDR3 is CSVSRNTEAFF. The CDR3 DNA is TGCAGTGTCTCGAGGAACACTGAAGCTTTCTTT.

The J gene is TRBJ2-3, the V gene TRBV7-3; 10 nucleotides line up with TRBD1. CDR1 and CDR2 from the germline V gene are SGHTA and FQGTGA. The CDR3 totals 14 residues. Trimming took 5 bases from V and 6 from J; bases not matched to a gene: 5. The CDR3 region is CASSRTGGMDTQYF. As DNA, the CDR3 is TGTGCCAGCAGCCGGACAGGGGGAATGGATACGCAGTATTTT.

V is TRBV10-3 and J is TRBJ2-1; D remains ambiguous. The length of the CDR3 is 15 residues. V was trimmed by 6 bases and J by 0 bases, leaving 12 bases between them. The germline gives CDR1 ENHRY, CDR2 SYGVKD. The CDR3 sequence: CAIRALVSSYNEQFF. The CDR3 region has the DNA TGTGCCATCAGAGCGTTGGTGAGCTCCTACAATGAGCAGTTCTTC.

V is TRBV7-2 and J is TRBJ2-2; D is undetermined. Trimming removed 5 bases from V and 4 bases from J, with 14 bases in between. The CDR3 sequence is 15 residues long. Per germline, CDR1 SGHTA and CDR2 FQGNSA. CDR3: CASSASRKFTGELFF. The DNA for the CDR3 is TGTGCCAGCAGCGCCTCCCGGAAGTTCACCGGGGAGCTGTTTTTT. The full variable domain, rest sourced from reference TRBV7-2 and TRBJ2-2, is GAGVSQSPSNKVTEKGKDVELRCDPISGHTALYWYRQSLGQGLEFLIYFQGNSAPDKSGLPSDRFSAERTGGSVSTLTIQRTQQEDSAVYLCASSASRKFTGELFFGEGSRLTVL.

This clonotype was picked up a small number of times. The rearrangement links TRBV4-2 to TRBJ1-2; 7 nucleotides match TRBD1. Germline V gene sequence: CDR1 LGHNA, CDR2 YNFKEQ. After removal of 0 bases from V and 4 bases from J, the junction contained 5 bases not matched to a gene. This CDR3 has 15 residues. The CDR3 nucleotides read TGTGCCAGCAGCCAAGAGGACAGGTCTGGCTATGGCTACACCTTC. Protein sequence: CASSQEDRSGYGYTF.

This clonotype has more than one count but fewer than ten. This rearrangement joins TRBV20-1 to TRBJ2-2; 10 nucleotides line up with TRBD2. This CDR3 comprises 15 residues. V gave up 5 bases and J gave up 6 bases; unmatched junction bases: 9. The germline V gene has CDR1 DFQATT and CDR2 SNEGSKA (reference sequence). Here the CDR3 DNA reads TGCAGTGCTCGAAGGACTAGCGGACGGGCCGGGGAGCTGTTTTTT. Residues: CSARRTSGRAGELFF.

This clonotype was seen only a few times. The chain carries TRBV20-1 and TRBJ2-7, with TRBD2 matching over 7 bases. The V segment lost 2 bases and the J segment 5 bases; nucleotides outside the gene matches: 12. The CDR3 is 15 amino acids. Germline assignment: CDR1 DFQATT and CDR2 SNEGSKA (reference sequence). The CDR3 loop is CSARNMIAGLHEQYF. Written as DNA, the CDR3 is TGCAGTGCTAGAAATATGATAGCGGGCCTCCACGAGCAGTACTTC.

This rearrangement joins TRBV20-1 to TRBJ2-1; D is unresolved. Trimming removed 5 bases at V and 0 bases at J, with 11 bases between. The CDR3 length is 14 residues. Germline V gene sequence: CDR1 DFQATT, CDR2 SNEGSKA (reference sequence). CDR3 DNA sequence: TGCAGTGCTTTCGGACGGAACTCCTACAATGAGCAGTTCTTC. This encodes CSAFGRNSYNEQFF.

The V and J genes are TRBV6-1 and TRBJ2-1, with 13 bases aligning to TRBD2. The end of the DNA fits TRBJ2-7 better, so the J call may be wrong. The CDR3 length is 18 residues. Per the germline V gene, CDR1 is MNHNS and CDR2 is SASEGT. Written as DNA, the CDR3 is TGTGCCAGCAGGAAACCGGGACTAGCGGGGAGGGCCTACAATGAGCAGTACTTC. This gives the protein CASRKPGLAGRAYNEQYF.

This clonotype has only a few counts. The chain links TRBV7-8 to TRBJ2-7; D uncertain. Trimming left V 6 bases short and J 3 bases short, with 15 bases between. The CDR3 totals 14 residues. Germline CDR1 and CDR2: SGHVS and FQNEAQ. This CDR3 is CASSQSTRYYEQYF. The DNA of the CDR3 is TGTGCCAGCAGTCAATCGACGAGGTACTACGAGCAGTACTTC.

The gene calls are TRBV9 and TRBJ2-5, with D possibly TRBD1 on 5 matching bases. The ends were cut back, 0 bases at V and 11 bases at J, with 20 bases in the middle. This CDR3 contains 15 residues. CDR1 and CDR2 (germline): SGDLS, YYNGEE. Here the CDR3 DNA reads TGTGCCAGCAGCGTAGCTAGTGGACACAACACTGAGCAGTACTTC. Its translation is CASSVASGHNTEQYF.

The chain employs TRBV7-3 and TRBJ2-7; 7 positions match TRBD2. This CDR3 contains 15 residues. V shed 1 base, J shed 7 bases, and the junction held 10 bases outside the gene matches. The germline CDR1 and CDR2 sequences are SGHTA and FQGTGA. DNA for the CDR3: TGTGCCAGCAGCTTAAAAGGACTAGAGTTGGATGAGCAGTACTTC. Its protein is CASSLKGLELDEQYF.

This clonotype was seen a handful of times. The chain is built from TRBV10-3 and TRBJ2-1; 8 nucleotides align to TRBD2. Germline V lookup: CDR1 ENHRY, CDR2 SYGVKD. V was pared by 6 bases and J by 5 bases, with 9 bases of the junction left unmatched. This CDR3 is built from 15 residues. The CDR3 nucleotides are TGTGCCATCAGGCCCCGGGGGGGCGCGGACAATGAGCAGTTCTTC. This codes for CAIRPRGGADNEQFF.

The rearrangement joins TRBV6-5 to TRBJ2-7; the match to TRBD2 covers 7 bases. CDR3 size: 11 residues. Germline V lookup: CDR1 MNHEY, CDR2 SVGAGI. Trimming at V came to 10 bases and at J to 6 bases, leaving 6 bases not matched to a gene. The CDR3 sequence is CATAREFEQYF. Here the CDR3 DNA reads TGTGCCACGGCGCGGGAGTTCGAGCAGTACTTC.

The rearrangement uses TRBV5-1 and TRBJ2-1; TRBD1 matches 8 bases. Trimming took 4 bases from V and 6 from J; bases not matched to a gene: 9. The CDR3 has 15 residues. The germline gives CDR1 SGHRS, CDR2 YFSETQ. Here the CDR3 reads CASSTGQGPLNEQFF. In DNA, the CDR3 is TGCGCCAGCAGCACCGGACAGGGCCCGCTCAATGAGCAGTTCTTC.

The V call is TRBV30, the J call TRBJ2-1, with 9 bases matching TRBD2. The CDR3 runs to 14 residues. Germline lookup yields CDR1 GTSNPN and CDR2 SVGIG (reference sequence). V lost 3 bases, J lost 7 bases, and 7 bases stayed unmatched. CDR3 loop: CAWSGGTSWNEQFF. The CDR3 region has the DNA TGTGCCTGGAGCGGAGGGACTAGCTGGAATGAGCAGTTCTTC.

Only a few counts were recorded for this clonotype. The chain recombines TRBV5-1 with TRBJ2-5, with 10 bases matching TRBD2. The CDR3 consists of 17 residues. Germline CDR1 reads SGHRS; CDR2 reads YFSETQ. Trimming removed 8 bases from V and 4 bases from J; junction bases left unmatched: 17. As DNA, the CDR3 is TGCGCCAGTAGCCCGCCTTTGGCGACTAGCGGGTTAGAGACCCAGTACTTC. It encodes CASSPPLATSGLETQYF.